This T cell receptor (beta chain) was sequenced in a study of T-cell memory formation after mild COVID-19. This clonotype occurred a few times. Its antigen is as yet unknown. CDR3 length equals 17 residues. Germline values: CDR1 SGHTA, CDR2 FQGNSA. The V end was cut by 2 bases, the J end by 5 bases, with 21 bases between. Study results and limitations: Certain responding clones were present in pre-infection memory, suggesting participation of cross-reactive memory.

TCRdb analysed the 5' RACE reads with MiXCR anew, one entry per CDR3 protein. The repertoire holds 100,000 to 150,000 distinct CDR3 sequences, with approximately 17% as singletons. The chain is built from TRBV7-2 and TRBJ1-2; TRBD1 is a possible D gene (5 bases). What was sequenced was PBMCs or a T cell subset sorted from them (not recorded which). This clonotype was sampled from a man between 18 and 29 years old who had mild COVID-19 (a few samples of this study predate the infection). Cell type and time point are not known. The CDR3 DNA reads as TGTGCCAGCAGCTTATCAGGAAGCGGGGGTTCTGGTTATGGCTACACCTTC. Translating it yields CASSLSGSGGSGYGYTF.